The next 14 T cell receptor beta chains were all read from a single sample in a study of blood T cell repertoires in COVID-19. This table comes from immunoSEQ multiplex PCR, and its TCRdb copy is limited to in-frame clones, with some not included. The sample contains about 200,000 clones, around 90% of which appear only once. Sequenced sample: peripheral blood. These receptors originate from a man in his 60s with acute or convalescent COVID-19.

The chain uses TRBV9 and TRBJ1-5; D possibly corresponds to TRBD1 (6 bases). V lost 2 bases, J lost 6 bases, and 15 bases lay in between. The CDR3 is 15 amino acids. CDR1 SGDLS and CDR2 YYNGEE come from the germline V gene. CDR3 amino acids: CASSVSGESGQPQHF. CDR3 bases: TGTGCCAGCAGCGTTTCAGGGGAGTCTGGTCAGCCCCAGCATTTT.

The rearrangement links TRBV18 to TRBJ1-5, with a tentative D call TRBD1 (5 bases). The CDR3 consists of 12 residues. Looked up from germline, CDR1 is KGHSH and CDR2 is LQKENI. V was cut by 6 bases and J by 5 bases, with 8 bases left in between. The CDR3 coding sequence is TGTGCCAGCTCCACGACAGATCAGCCCCAGCATTTT. Its translation is CASSTTDQPQHF.

The chain carries TRBV18 and TRBJ1-5; D not certain. Germline CDR1 reads KGHSH; CDR2 reads LQKENI. V was clipped by 4 bases and J by 6 bases, with 7 bases between them. This CDR3 is built from 12 residues. The CDR3 DNA follows: TGTGCCAGCTCACGTCCGAGTCAGCCCCAGCATTTT. The encoded protein is CASSRPSQPQHF.

This rearrangement joins TRBV29-1 to TRBJ2-5; 12 positions agree with TRBD1. Germline lookup yields CDR1 SQVTM and CDR2 ANQGSEA. Unmatched junction bases numbered 6, after V lost 6 bases and J lost 4 bases. The CDR3 sequence is 14 residues long. The CDR3 is CSVRDRGPRETQYF. The CDR3 DNA sequence: TGCAGCGTAAGGGACAGGGGGCCACGAGAGACCCAGTACTTC.

The chain links TRBV3-1 (or the pseudogene TRBV3-2) to TRBJ1-2, with 7 bases that match TRBD1. The CDR3 length is 14 residues. The J segment lost 8 bases and the V segment lost 0 bases, leaving 6 bases of the junction unmatched. Germline loops: CDR1 LGHDT, CDR2 YNNKEL (reference sequence). The CDR3 reads CASSQDRRGGGYTF. The CDR3 DNA reads TGTGCCAGCAGCCAAGATCGGAGAGGGGGCGGCTACACCTTC.

This clone showed up just a few times. The rearrangement joins TRBV7-9 to TRBJ2-2; D is uncertain. V dropped 5 bases and J dropped 4 bases, with 17 bases sitting between them. Germline CDR1 reads SEHNR; CDR2 reads FQNEAQ (reference sequence). The CDR3 has 16 amino acids. This CDR3 reads CASSPPPERGTGELFF. In nucleotides, the CDR3 is TGTGCCAGCAGCCCACCCCCAGAACGCGGCACCGGGGAGCTGTTTTTT. Filled out from reference TRBV7-9 and TRBJ2-2, the complete variable domain reads DTGVSQNPRHKITKRGQNVTFRCDPISEHNRLYWYRQTLGQGPEFLTYFQNEAQLEKSRLLSDRFSAERPKGSFSTLEIQRTEQGDSAMYLCASSPPPERGTGELFFGEGSRLTVL.

V and J are TRBV20-1 and TRBJ2-2; TRBD1 aligns across 9 bases. V shed 3 bases and J 6 bases; nucleotides not matched to a gene: 11. The CDR3 runs to 16 residues. Germline CDR1 and CDR2: DFQATT and SNEGSKA (reference sequence). The CDR3 nucleotides are TGCAGTGCTAGTTATCCGGGACAGGGTCAGTCCGGGGAGCTGTTTTTT. Translated, it gives CSASYPGQGQSGELFF.

The chain recombines TRBV11-2 with TRBJ2-1, with 11 bases that match TRBD2. After removal of 5 bases from V and 8 bases from J, the junction contained 8 bases not matched to a gene. Germline CDR1 reads SGHAT; CDR2 reads FQNNGV. This CDR3 is built from 15 residues. The CDR3 spells CASSVSGGALDEQFF. CDR3 DNA: TGTGCCAGCAGCGTTAGCGGGGGGGCCCTGGATGAGCAGTTCTTC.

The chain carries TRBV28 and TRBJ1-4, with D possibly being TRBD1 (5 bases). The CDR3 totals 15 residues. V lost 1 base and J 8 bases, leaving 14 bases between the germline ends. The V gene's germline CDR1 is MDHEN and CDR2 SYDVKM. CDR3 sequence (DNA): TGTGCCAGCAGTTTATCTGCGGGGCGGCGAGAAAAACTGTTTTTT. Amino acid sequence: CASSLSAGRREKLFF.

The J gene is TRBJ2-1, the V gene TRBV6-1; D unresolved. Trimming took 3 bases from V and 2 from J, leaving 17 bases between them. There are 17 residues in the CDR3. CDR1 MNHNS and CDR2 SASEGT come from the germline V gene. The CDR3 DNA sequence: TGTGCCAGCAGTGACGGTGGCGGCCGGTACACCTACAATGAGCAGTTCTTC. The encoded protein is CASSDGGGRYTYNEQFF.

This chain uses TRBV6-4 with TRBJ2-1; the match to TRBD1 covers 10 bases. After removal of 4 bases from V and 5 bases from J, the junction contained 8 bases not matched to a gene. The CDR3 is made up of 16 amino acids. In germline, CDR1 is MRHNA, CDR2 SNTAGT. The CDR3 sequence: CASSGTQGTGDNEQFF. The CDR3 DNA reads as TGTGCCAGCAGTGGCACCCAGGGGACAGGGGACAATGAGCAGTTCTTC.

V is TRBV2 and J is TRBJ2-1, with 8 positions matching TRBD1. The CDR3 is 15 amino acids. Germline trimming cut 6 bases from V and 3 bases from J; bases unmatched to any gene: 7. Germline loops: CDR1 SNHLY, CDR2 FYNNEI. CDR3 loop: CASRDGTGFYNEQFF. The DNA for the CDR3 is TGTGCCAGCAGAGACGGGACAGGATTCTACAATGAGCAGTTCTTC. Using reference TRBV2 and TRBJ2-1 for the parts outside the CDR3, the full variable domain is EPEVTQTPSHQVTQMGQEVILRCVPISNHLYFYWYRQILGQKVEFLVSFYNNEISEKSEIFDDQFSVERPDGSNFTLKIRSTKLEDSAMYFCASRDGTGFYNEQFFGPGTRLTVL.

This sequence joins TRBV9 and TRBJ2-2; weak D call: TRBD2 (6 bases). The CDR3 runs 16 residues. Trimming took 0 bases from V and 5 from J, leaving 14 bases between them. Per germline, CDR1 SGDLS and CDR2 YYNGEE. The CDR3 DNA follows: TGTGCCAGCAGCGTAGTGGTAGGGACTGTAACCGGGGAGCTGTTTTTT. Its protein is CASSVVVGTVTGELFF. The complete variable domain, with remaining parts taken from reference TRBV9 and TRBJ2-2, reads DSGVTQTPKHLITATGQRVTLRCSPRSGDLSVYWYQQSLDQGLQFLIQYYNGEERAKGNILERFSAQQFPDLHSELNLSSLELGDSALYFCASSVVVGTVTGELFFGEGSRLTVL.

This clone was detected a few times. The chain employs TRBV19 and TRBJ2-1, with D unresolved. Trimming removed 5 bases from V and 7 bases from J, with 12 bases in between. Germline V CDR1 and CDR2: LNHDA, SQIVND (reference sequence). The CDR3 is 13 residues long. The CDR3 here is CASSEDGLNEQFF. The CDR3 DNA reads as TGTGCCAGTAGTGAAGACGGGTTAAATGAGCAGTTCTTC.